A single sample gave rise to the 13 T cell receptor beta chains below, sequenced in a study of T cells after yellow fever vaccination. TCRdb reprocessed the 5' RACE reads via MiXCR and lists one record per CDR3 protein. The sample lists some 560,000 distinct CDR3 sequences, 17% occurring once. Here the sequenced sample was PBMCs, taken 5 to 6 days after the first yellow fever vaccination. These receptors originate from a man in his late teens or twenties who received the YFV17D yellow fever vaccine.

The V gene is TRBV7-2, the J gene TRBJ2-3; TRBD2 agrees at 8 bases. The CDR3 sequence is 16 residues long. V was clipped by 5 bases and J by 2 bases; unmatched bases: 9. The V gene's germline CDR1 is SGHTA and CDR2 FQGNSA. The CDR3 sequence is CASSPHTSGNTDTQYF. CDR3 bases: TGTGCCAGCAGCCCCCACACTAGCGGTAACACAGATACGCAGTATTTT.

The chain couples TRBV5-6 to TRBJ2-6; the D is unclear. The CDR3 has 17 residues. The germline CDR1 and CDR2 sequences are SGHDT and YYEEEE. Trimming shortened V by 3 bases and J by 1 base, and 14 bases separated the two germline ends. Here the CDR3 reads CASSSGGMLSGANVLTF. CDR3 coding DNA: TGTGCCAGCAGCTCAGGTGGAATGTTGTCTGGGGCCAACGTCCTGACTTTC.

The chain is built from TRBV19 and TRBJ1-5; the match to TRBD1 covers 8 bases. The CDR3 is made up of 16 amino acids. The V segment lost 3 bases and the J segment 1 base; nucleotides outside the gene matches: 5. Per germline, CDR1 LNHDA and CDR2 SQIVND (reference sequence). The CDR3 nucleotides are TGTGCCAGTAGTATCAGGACAGGGTTGAGCAATCAGCCCCAGCATTTT. As protein: CASSIRTGLSNQPQHF.

J is TRBJ2-1 and V is TRBV12-3 or TRBV12-4; TRBD2 matches 12 bases. V shed 5 bases and J 4 bases; nucleotides not matched to a gene: 9. This CDR3 has 17 amino acids. The CDR3 loop reads CASSAGTSGSNYNEQFF. For the CDR3, the DNA is TGTGCCAGCAGTGCAGGGACTAGCGGGTCTAATTACAATGAGCAGTTCTTC.

This chain links TRBV5-4 with TRBJ2-5; TRBD2 matches 10 bases. J was trimmed by 3 bases and V by 1 base; bases with no gene match: 3. Germline CDR1 SGHNT, CDR2 YYREEE (reference sequence). The CDR3 runs 15 residues. Written as DNA, the CDR3 is TGTGCCAGCAGCTTGAAGCGGGGGGGCAAAGAGACCCAGTACTTC. It encodes CASSLKRGGKETQYF.

The V call is TRBV20-1, the J call TRBJ1-2; D perhaps matches TRBD1 (5 bases). V lost 5 bases and J 4 bases, leaving 11 bases between the germline ends. The CDR3 covers 12 residues. The germline V gene has CDR1 DFQATT and CDR2 SNEGSKA (reference sequence). The CDR3 DNA reads TGCAGTGCTCCCCCCGGGGGCTATGGCTACACCTTC. This gives the protein CSAPPGGYGYTF.

This clonotype was recorded at least ten times. V is TRBV11-2 and J is TRBJ2-3, with 8 positions matching TRBD2. Germline V lookup: CDR1 SGHAT, CDR2 FQNNGV. J gave up 7 bases and V 5 bases, and 20 bases lay outside the gene matches. This CDR3 region has 18 residues. CDR3 bases: TGTGCCAGCAGCCGACCCGCGGGGGGCTCCAGCCTCGGACATACGCAGTATTTT. Amino acid sequence: CASSRPAGGSSLGHTQYF.

The chain uses TRBV5-5 and TRBJ1-1, with D perhaps matching TRBD1 (6 bases). Per the germline V gene, CDR1 is SGHKS and CDR2 is YYEKEE (reference sequence). Between the trimmed V and J ends, which lost 4 bases and 0 bases, there was a span of 13 bases. This CDR3 has 15 amino acids. CDR3 protein: CASSATGYLNTEAFF. CDR3 sequence (DNA): TGTGCCAGCAGCGCGACAGGATATTTGAACACTGAAGCTTTCTTT.

The chain couples TRBV2 to TRBJ1-1, with no clear D. The CDR3 covers 12 residues. CDR1 and CDR2 (germline): SNHLY, FYNNEI. V was trimmed by 10 bases and J by 4 bases, leaving 13 bases between them. DNA of the CDR3: TGTGCCAACACCGAATTGGGCACTGAAGCTTTCTTT. Protein: CANTELGTEAFF.

This clonotype has a handful of counts. The chain recombines TRBV7-2 with TRBJ1-1; TRBD1 is a possible D gene (5 bases). The CDR3 is 16 residues long. V was pared by 7 bases and J by 0 bases, with 18 bases between. CDR1 is SGHTA and CDR2 is FQGNSA in the germline V gene. As DNA, the CDR3 is TGTGCCAGCACCGTCACCAGACGACAGTTGAACACTGAAGCTTTCTTT. Protein: CASTVTRRQLNTEAFF. The whole variable domain, filled in from reference TRBV7-2 and TRBJ1-1, reads GAGVSQSPSNKVTEKGKDVELRCDPISGHTALYWYRQSLGQGLEFLIYFQGNSAPDKSGLPSDRFSAERTGGSVSTLTIQRTQQEDSAVYLCASTVTRRQLNTEAFFGQGTRLTVV.

CDR3 nucleotides: TGCAGTGCCACGACTGAAGTCGATACGCAGTATTTT. Residues: CSATTEVDTQYF. V and J are TRBV20-1 and TRBJ2-3; no reliable D call. There are 12 residues in the CDR3. Germline assignment: CDR1 DFQATT and CDR2 SNEGSKA (reference sequence). V shed 6 bases and J shed 6 bases, with 13 bases lying between them.

There are a few counts of this clonotype. V and J are TRBV7-8 and TRBJ1-2; 7 positions match TRBD1. Germline trimming cut 3 bases from V and 7 bases from J; bases unmatched to any gene: 20. The CDR3 has 18 residues. Per the germline V gene, CDR1 is SGHVS and CDR2 is FQNEAQ. CDR3: CASSLYGSNPIDRAGYTF. The CDR3 nucleotides read TGTGCCAGCAGCTTGTACGGAAGCAATCCTATCGACAGGGCTGGCTACACCTTC.

This clonotype was seen a few times. V and J are TRBV3-1 and TRBJ2-7; D uncertain. Germline CDR1 is LGHDT and CDR2 is YNNKEL (reference sequence). Trimming pared 1 base from V and 4 bases from J, leaving 20 bases between. The CDR3 is 17 residues long. CDR3 amino acids: CASSQVRDIANEYEQYF. The CDR3 DNA sequence: TGTGCCAGCAGCCAAGTTCGAGACATCGCCAATGAATACGAGCAGTACTTC.